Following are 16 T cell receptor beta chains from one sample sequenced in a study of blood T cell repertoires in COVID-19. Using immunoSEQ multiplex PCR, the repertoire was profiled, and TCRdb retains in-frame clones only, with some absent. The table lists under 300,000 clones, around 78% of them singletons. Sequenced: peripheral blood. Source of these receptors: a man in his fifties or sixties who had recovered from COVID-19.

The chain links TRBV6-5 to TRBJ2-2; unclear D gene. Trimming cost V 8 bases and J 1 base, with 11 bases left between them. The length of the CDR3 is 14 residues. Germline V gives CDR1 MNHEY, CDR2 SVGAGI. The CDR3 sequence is CASRKYRNTGELFF. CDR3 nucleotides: TGTGCCAGCCGCAAGTACAGGAACACCGGGGAGCTGTTTTTT.

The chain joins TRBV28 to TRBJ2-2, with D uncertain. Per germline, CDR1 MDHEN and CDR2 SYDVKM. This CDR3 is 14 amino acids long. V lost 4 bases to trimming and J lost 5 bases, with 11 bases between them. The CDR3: CASSSLPSTGELFF. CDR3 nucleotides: TGTGCCAGCAGTTCTCTCCCCTCTACCGGGGAGCTGTTTTTT.

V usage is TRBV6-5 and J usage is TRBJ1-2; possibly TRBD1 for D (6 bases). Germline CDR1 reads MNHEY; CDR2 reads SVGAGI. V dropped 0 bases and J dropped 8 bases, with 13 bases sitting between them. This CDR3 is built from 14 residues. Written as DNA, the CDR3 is TGTGCCAGCAGTTACTCAGCGTTTCAGGGGGGCTACACCTTC. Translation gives CASSYSAFQGGYTF.

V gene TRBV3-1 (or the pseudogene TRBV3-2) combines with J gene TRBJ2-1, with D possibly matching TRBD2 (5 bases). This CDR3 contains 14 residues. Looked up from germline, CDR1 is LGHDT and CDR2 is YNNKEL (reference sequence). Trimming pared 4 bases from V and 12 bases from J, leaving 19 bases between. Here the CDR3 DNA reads TGTGCCAGCAGCCCGCGCAAACACGGAGGCCGGCAGTTCTTC. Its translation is CASSPRKHGGRQFF.

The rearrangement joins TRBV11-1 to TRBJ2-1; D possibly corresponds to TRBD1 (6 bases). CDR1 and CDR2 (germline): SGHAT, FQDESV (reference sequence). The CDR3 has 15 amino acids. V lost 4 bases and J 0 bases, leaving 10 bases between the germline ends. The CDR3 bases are TGTGCCAGCAGCTATCGGACAGCCTCCTACAATGAGCAGTTCTTC. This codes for CASSYRTASYNEQFF. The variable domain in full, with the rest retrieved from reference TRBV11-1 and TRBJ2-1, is EAEVAQSPRYKITEKSQAVAFWCDPISGHATLYWYRQILGQGPELLVQFQDESVVDDSQLPKDRFSAERLKGVDSTLKIQPAELGDSAMYLCASSYRTASYNEQFFGPGTRLTVL.

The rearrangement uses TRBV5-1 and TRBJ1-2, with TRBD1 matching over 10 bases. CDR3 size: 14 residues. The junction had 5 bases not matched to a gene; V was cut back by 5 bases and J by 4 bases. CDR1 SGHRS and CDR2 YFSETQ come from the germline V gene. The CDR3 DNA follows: TGCGCCAGCAGTGGAGGACAGGGGGTCTATGGCTACACCTTC. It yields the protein CASSGGQGVYGYTF.

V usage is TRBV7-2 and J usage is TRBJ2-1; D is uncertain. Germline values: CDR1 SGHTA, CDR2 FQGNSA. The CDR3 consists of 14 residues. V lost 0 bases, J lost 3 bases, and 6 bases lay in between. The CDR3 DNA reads TGTGCCAGCAGCTTAGCTACAGTCTACAATGAGCAGTTCTTC. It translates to CASSLATVYNEQFF.

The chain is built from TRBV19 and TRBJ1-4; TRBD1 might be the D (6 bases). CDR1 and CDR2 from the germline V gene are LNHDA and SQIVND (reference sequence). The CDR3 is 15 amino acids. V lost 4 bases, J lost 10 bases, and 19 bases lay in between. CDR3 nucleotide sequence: TGTGCCAGTAGTACCGCCCGGGGGGCCCTCGGAAAACTGTTTTTT. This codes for CASSTARGALGKLFF. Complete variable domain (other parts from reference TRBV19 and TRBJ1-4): DGGITQSPKYLFRKEGQNVTLSCEQNLNHDAMYWYRQDPGQGLRLIYYSQIVNDFQKGDIAEGYSVSREKKESFPLTVTSAQKNPTAFYLCASSTARGALGKLFFGSGTQLSVL.

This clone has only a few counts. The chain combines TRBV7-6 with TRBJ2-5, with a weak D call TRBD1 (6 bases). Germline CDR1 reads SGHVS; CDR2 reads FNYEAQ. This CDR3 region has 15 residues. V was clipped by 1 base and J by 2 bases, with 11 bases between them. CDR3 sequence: CASSLGNGQQETQYF. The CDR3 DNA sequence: TGTGCCAGCAGCTTAGGTAATGGACAGCAAGAGACCCAGTACTTC. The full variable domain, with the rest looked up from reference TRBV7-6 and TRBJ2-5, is GAGVSQSPRYKVTKRGQDVALRCDPISGHVSLYWYRQALGQGPEFLTYFNYEAQQDKSGLPNDRFSAERPEGSISTLTIQRTEQRDSAMYRCASSLGNGQQETQYFGPGTRLLVL.

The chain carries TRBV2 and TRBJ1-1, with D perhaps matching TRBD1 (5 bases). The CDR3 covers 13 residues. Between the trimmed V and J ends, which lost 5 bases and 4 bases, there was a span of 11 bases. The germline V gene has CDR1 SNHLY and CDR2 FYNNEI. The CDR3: CASSRGGTTEAFF. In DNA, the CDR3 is TGTGCCAGCAGTCGGGGGGGAACCACTGAAGCTTTCTTT.

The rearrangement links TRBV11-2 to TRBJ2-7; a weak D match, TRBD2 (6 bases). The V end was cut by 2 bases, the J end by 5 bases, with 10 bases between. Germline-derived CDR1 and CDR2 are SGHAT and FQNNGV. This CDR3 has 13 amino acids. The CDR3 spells CASSLIGGHEQYF. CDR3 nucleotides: TGTGCCAGCAGCTTAATCGGGGGTCACGAGCAGTACTTC.

CDR3 amino acids: CASSYSELGGYGYTF. The CDR3 DNA follows: TGTGCCAGCAGTTACTCGGAACTAGGGGGTTATGGCTACACCTTC. This chain connects TRBV6-5 to TRBJ1-2; the D gene is possibly TRBD1 (6 bases). Looked up from germline, CDR1 is MNHEY and CDR2 is SVGAGI. This CDR3 is built from 15 residues. V was pared by 0 bases and J by 5 bases, with 13 bases between.

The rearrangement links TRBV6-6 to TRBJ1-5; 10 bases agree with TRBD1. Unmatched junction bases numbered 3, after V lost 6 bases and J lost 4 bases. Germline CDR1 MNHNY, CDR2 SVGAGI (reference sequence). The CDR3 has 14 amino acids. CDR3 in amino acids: CASRTGGRNQPQHF. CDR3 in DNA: TGTGCCAGCAGGACAGGGGGCCGGAATCAGCCCCAGCATTTT.

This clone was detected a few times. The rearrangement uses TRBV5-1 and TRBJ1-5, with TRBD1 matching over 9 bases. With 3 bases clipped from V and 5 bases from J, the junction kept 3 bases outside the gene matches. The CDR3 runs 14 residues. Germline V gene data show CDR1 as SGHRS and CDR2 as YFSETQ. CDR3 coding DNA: TGCGCCAGCAGCTACGGGACAGGGTATCAGCCCCAGCATTTT. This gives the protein CASSYGTGYQPQHF.

This CDR3 is CASSGIIGRRETQYF. The CDR3 nucleotides read TGTGCCAGCAGTGGAATTATTGGTAGGAGGGAGACCCAGTACTTC. The chain recombines TRBV2 with TRBJ2-5; TRBD2 might be the D (5 bases). The V gene lost 4 bases and the J gene lost 5 bases, with 17 bases spanning the gap. This CDR3 contains 15 residues. The germline gives CDR1 SNHLY, CDR2 FYNNEI.

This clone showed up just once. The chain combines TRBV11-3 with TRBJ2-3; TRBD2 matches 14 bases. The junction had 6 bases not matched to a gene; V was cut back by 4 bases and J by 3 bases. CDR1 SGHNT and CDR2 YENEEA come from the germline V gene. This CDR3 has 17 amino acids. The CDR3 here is CASSSGLAGVKTDTQYF. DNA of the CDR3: TGTGCCAGCAGCTCGGGACTAGCGGGGGTTAAAACAGATACGCAGTATTTT.